Each of the 17 T cell receptor beta chains below was sequenced from the same sample in a study of CD8 T cells in ankylosing spondylitis. Each CDR3 protein gets one entry after TCRdb re-called the 5' RACE reads with MiXCR. Here the sample spans under 450,000 distinct CDR3 sequences, about 20% being singletons. Sequenced input: blood, either unsorted or a sorted T cell fraction (not recorded which). These receptor sequences come from a male donor with ankylosing spondylitis or in good health (not recorded which).

The chain couples TRBV29-1 to TRBJ2-7; 10 bases match TRBD1. The CDR3 has 16 amino acids. CDR1 is SQVTM and CDR2 is ANQGSEA in the germline V gene. V was clipped by 6 bases and J by 2 bases; unmatched bases: 13. The CDR3 region has the DNA TGCAGCGTAAGCACGGGACAGGGGAGGAGCCCCTACGAGCAGTACTTC. Translation: CSVSTGQGRSPYEQYF.

This clonotype was picked up a small number of times. This chain links TRBV28 with TRBJ2-5; 11 positions match TRBD1. V gave up 5 bases and J gave up 2 bases; unmatched junction bases: 7. CDR1 and CDR2 from the germline V gene are MDHEN and SYDVKM. The CDR3 extends over 16 amino acids. In DNA, the CDR3 is TGTGCCAGCAGTCCTCGGACAGGGGGCTTACAAGAGACCCAGTACTTC. It codes for CASSPRTGGLQETQYF.

The gene calls are TRBV6-5 and TRBJ2-5, with D perhaps matching TRBD2 (7 bases). The length of the CDR3 is 16 residues. Germline lookup yields CDR1 MNHEY and CDR2 SVGAGI. V dropped 2 bases and J dropped 5 bases, with 18 bases sitting between them. CDR3 amino acids: CASSYEGGGPLETQYF. In DNA, the CDR3 is TGTGCCAGCAGTTACGAAGGCGGGGGCCCGTTGGAGACCCAGTACTTC.

The chain has TRBV5-5 and TRBJ2-7, with D possibly matching TRBD2 (5 bases). The CDR3 runs to 13 residues. Germline assignment: CDR1 SGHKS and CDR2 YYEKEE (reference sequence). Trimming took off 0 bases at V and 6 bases at J, with 10 bases between the two ends. The CDR3 bases are TGTGCCAGCAGCTTGGGGACTTTGATCGAGCAGTACTTC. Protein product: CASSLGTLIEQYF.

This clonotype was seen at least ten times. This rearrangement joins TRBV12-3 or TRBV12-4 to TRBJ2-1; TRBD2 matches at 10 bases. The J segment lost 8 bases and the V segment lost 9 bases, leaving 22 bases of the junction unmatched. The CDR3 totals 18 residues. CDR3 amino acids: CASKTPLTGSGGADEQFF. Written as DNA, the CDR3 is TGTGCCAGTAAGACCCCTCTAACAGGCAGCGGGGGGGCGGATGAGCAGTTCTTC.

The V gene is TRBV7-8, the J gene TRBJ2-3; D possibly corresponds to TRBD2 (5 bases). The V and J ends lost 2 bases and 3 bases respectively, with 9 bases between them. Germline V gene sequence: CDR1 SGHVS, CDR2 FQNEAQ. This CDR3 spans 14 amino acids. In DNA form, the CDR3 reads TGTGCCAGCAGCTTAAACGGGGTAACAGATACGCAGTATTTT. Protein product: CASSLNGVTDTQYF.

Only a few counts were recorded for this clonotype. The CDR3 DNA reads as TGTGCCAGCAGCTGGGGAAGGCGGGTCCCTCAAGAGACCCAGTACTTC. Amino acids: CASSWGRRVPQETQYF. The chain has TRBV7-9 and TRBJ2-5, with D possibly matching TRBD2 (5 bases). CDR1 is SEHNR, CDR2 FQNEAQ, per germline (reference sequence). The germline V and J ends were trimmed by 4 bases and 2 bases, with 17 bases remaining between them. CDR3 length equals 16 residues.

The rearrangement links TRBV28 to TRBJ2-7, with 7 bases lining up with TRBD1. CDR1 is MDHEN and CDR2 is SYDVKM in the germline V gene. This CDR3 spans 14 amino acids. V lost 3 bases, J lost 3 bases, and 5 bases stayed unmatched. The CDR3 nucleotides read TGTGCCAGCAGTTTTTTCGGACAGGACTACGAGCAGTACTTC. Protein sequence: CASSFFGQDYEQYF. Combining the CDR3 with reference TRBV28 and TRBJ2-7 gives the whole variable domain DVKVTQSSRYLVKRTGEKVFLECVQDMDHENMFWYRQDPGLGLRLIYFSYDVKMKEKGDIPEGYSVSREKKERFSLILESASTNQTSMYLCASSFFGQDYEQYFGPGTRLTVT.

This clonotype was found a few times. The chain employs TRBV14 and TRBJ2-7, with no clear D. Trimming removed 1 base at V and 3 bases at J, with 16 bases between. Germline V CDR1 and CDR2: SGHDN, FVKESK. This CDR3 is 16 amino acids long. CDR3 sequence: CASSQVVGGPIYEQYF. The CDR3 DNA sequence: TGTGCCAGCAGCCAAGTGGTAGGCGGACCAATCTACGAGCAGTACTTC.

The rearrangement uses TRBV6-5 and TRBJ1-2; the D is unclear. This CDR3 spans 17 amino acids. Deletions cut 3 bases from V and 4 bases from J, with 21 bases between. CDR1 and CDR2 (germline): MNHEY, SVGAGI. DNA of the CDR3: TGTGCCAGCAGTTATCTTCTAAGGGCACCGTCTACCTATGGCTACACCTTC. Translation gives CASSYLLRAPSTYGYTF.

The chain combines TRBV7-9 with TRBJ2-7; 8 bases are a match to TRBD1. The CDR3 length is 15 residues. CDR1 and CDR2 (germline): SEHNR, FQNEAQ (reference sequence). V shed 3 bases, J shed 2 bases, and the junction held 6 bases outside the gene matches. The CDR3 nucleotides read TGTGCCAGCAGCTTGGTGGACAGGGCACCCTACGAGCAGTACTTC. Translating it yields CASSLVDRAPYEQYF.

There are many counts of this clonotype. The chain is built from TRBV5-1 and TRBJ2-3; D may be TRBD2 (7 bases). CDR1 is SGHRS, CDR2 YFSETQ, per germline. The CDR3 has 14 residues. Trimming took 0 bases from V and 6 from J, leaving 11 bases between them. CDR3 bases: TGCGCCAGCAGCTTGGCGGGGGGCCTTGATACGCAGTATTTT. Translation gives CASSLAGGLDTQYF.

This clonotype was recorded a few times. V and J are TRBV12-3 or TRBV12-4 and TRBJ1-2, with D possibly being TRBD1 (5 bases). This CDR3 is 12 amino acids long. The ends were cut back, 6 bases at V and 8 bases at J, with 13 bases in the middle. Here the CDR3 reads CASRTGTGGYTF. The CDR3 DNA reads as TGTGCCAGCAGAACCGGGACGGGCGGCTACACCTTC.

V is TRBV7-6 and J is TRBJ2-3; TRBD2 matches at 7 bases. J lost 7 bases, V lost 5 bases, and 12 bases had no gene match. The CDR3 loop spans 15 amino acids. Germline V CDR1 and CDR2: SGHVS, FNYEAQ. In DNA form, the CDR3 reads TGTGCCAGCAGCCCCCCGGGGGGATCCTCGAATACGCAGTATTTT. This encodes CASSPPGGSSNTQYF.

This clonotype has only a few counts. This chain's CDR3 is CASSRAAGGLWGNEQFF. CDR3 coding DNA: TGCGCCAGCAGCCGGGCAGCGGGGGGACTTTGGGGCAATGAGCAGTTCTTC. The chain couples TRBV5-1 to TRBJ2-1; the match to TRBD2 covers 9 bases. This CDR3 contains 17 residues. V shed 4 bases, J shed 6 bases, and the junction held 14 bases outside the gene matches. Germline V gives CDR1 SGHRS, CDR2 YFSETQ.

This clonotype was counted only a few times. V gene TRBV4-1 combines with J gene TRBJ2-1; D is ambiguous. The germline CDR1 and CDR2 sequences are MGHRA and YSYEKL. This CDR3 region has 14 residues. V was clipped by 3 bases and J by 6 bases, with 12 bases between them. CDR3 bases: TGCGCCAGCAGCCAGGGCCTCGTGGTCAATGAGCAGTTCTTC. Translation gives CASSQGLVVNEQFF.

In its sample, this clonotype was seen a few times. J is TRBJ2-5 and V is TRBV7-2, with TRBD2 matching 12 bases. The CDR3 loop spans 16 amino acids. Germline V lookup: CDR1 SGHTA, CDR2 FQGNSA. The trim removed 5 bases at V and 5 bases at J, leaving 9 bases unmatched. The CDR3 is CASSPLAGGPGETQYF. DNA for the CDR3: TGTGCCAGCAGCCCGCTAGCGGGGGGGCCTGGTGAGACCCAGTACTTC.